These 21 T cell receptor beta chains were all obtained from the same sample, sequenced in a study of shared clonotypes between healthy human individuals. Naive-designated CD8 cells lacked CD45RO, were positively enriched for CCR7, and omitted terminally differentiated effector memory CD45RA+ cells. The protocol was immunoSEQ multiplex PCR, while the TCRdb copy is restricted to in-frame clones and leaves out a portion. The table records about 700,000 clones, roughly 94% of them present only once. Sequenced material: naive CD8+ T cells sorted from blood. These receptors all come from a man aged 25-45 years in good health.

The chain is built from TRBV7-3 and TRBJ2-1, with a possible D match to TRBD2 (6 bases). The V end lost 4 bases, the J end lost 0 bases, and 16 bases lay between the germline ends. The CDR3 is 17 amino acids. Per germline, CDR1 SGHTA and CDR2 FQGTGA. The DNA of the CDR3 is TGTGCCAGCAGCTCCACGGGCGGGACGGACTCCTACAATGAGCAGTTCTTC. It is translated as CASSSTGGTDSYNEQFF.

The rearrangement links TRBV5-1 to TRBJ2-7; 11 bases align to TRBD1. Trimming took 4 bases from V and 4 from J; bases not matched to a gene: 7. The CDR3 covers 15 residues. The germline gives CDR1 SGHRS, CDR2 YFSETQ. The CDR3 loop reads CASSPDRGRGYEQYF. CDR3 nucleotides: TGCGCCAGCAGCCCGGACAGGGGGCGTGGATACGAGCAGTACTTC.

J is TRBJ1-1 and V is TRBV5-2. TRBV5-2 is listed as a pseudogene. This CDR3 is built from 13 residues. CDR3 DNA sequence: TGCGCCAGCAGCCAAGACCTAAACACTGAAGCTTTCTTT. This gives the protein CASSQDLNTEAFF.

CDR3 sequence (DNA): TGTGCCACCAGCAGGAATAACAGGGCGACTAATGAAAAACTGTTTTTT. Protein: CATSRNNRATNEKLFF. The chain is built from TRBV15 and TRBJ1-4, with D maybe TRBD1 (6 bases). Trimming removed 3 bases from V and 2 bases from J, with 13 bases in between. The CDR3 runs 16 residues. CDR1 is LNHNV, CDR2 YYDKDF, per germline (reference sequence).

The J gene is TRBJ2-6, the V gene TRBV29-1, with 11 bases lining up with TRBD1. In germline, CDR1 is SQVTM, CDR2 ANQGSEA. Unmatched junction bases numbered 5, after V lost 6 bases and J lost 1 base. The CDR3 has 16 residues. The CDR3 bases are TGCAGCGTAGAGGGACAGGGGGAGTCTGGGGCCAACGTCCTGACTTTC. Its protein is CSVEGQGESGANVLTF.

The chain has TRBV19 and TRBJ2-5, with a tentative D call TRBD1 (5 bases). Trimming stripped 5 bases from V and 0 bases from J, with 16 bases between. The CDR3 extends over 16 amino acids. Germline assignment: CDR1 LNHDA and CDR2 SQIVND (reference sequence). In nucleotides, the CDR3 is TGTGCCAGTAGTCCCCCGCCAGGGCCGTACCAAGAGACCCAGTACTTC. Protein: CASSPPPGPYQETQYF.

The chain joins TRBV14 to TRBJ2-3; 8 nucleotides align to TRBD2. The germline V gene encodes CDR1 SGHDN and CDR2 FVKESK. The ends lost 3 bases at V and 3 bases at J; junction bases unmatched: 14. The CDR3 runs to 18 residues. CDR3 in DNA: TGTGCCAGCAGCCATCTTCATCCGGGACTAGTCCTTACAGATACGCAGTATTTT. Its protein is CASSHLHPGLVLTDTQYF. Looking up the rest from reference TRBV14 and TRBJ2-3 gives the full variable domain: EAGVTQFPSHSVIEKGQTVTLRCDPISGHDNLYWYRRVMGKEIKFLLHFVKESKQDESGMPNNRFLAERTGGTYSTLKVQPAELEDSGVYFCASSHLHPGLVLTDTQYFGPGTRLTVL.

The chain uses TRBV7-9 and TRBJ2-1; D is uncertain. V lost 1 base and J lost 5, with 9 bases in between. The CDR3 has 14 residues. Germline assignment: CDR1 SEHNR and CDR2 FQNEAQ (reference sequence). The CDR3 DNA follows: TGTGCCAGCAGCTTAGTCGGGCCGCACAATGAGCAGTTCTTC. Amino acids: CASSLVGPHNEQFF. Looking up the rest from reference TRBV7-9 and TRBJ2-1 gives the full variable domain: DTGVSQNPRHKITKRGQNVTFRCDPISEHNRLYWYRQTLGQGPEFLTYFQNEAQLEKSRLLSDRFSAERPKGSFSTLEIQRTEQGDSAMYLCASSLVGPHNEQFFGPGTRLTVL.

The rearrangement uses TRBV28 and TRBJ1-2, with D uncertain. Germline V lookup: CDR1 MDHEN, CDR2 SYDVKM. This CDR3 spans 11 amino acids. V lost 7 bases, J lost 2 bases, and 5 bases lay in between. CDR3 loop: CASNPNYGYTF. Here the CDR3 DNA reads TGTGCCAGCAACCCCAACTATGGCTACACCTTC.

This chain joins TRBV4-1 and TRBJ2-1; 8 nucleotides line up with TRBD1. Germline CDR1 reads MGHRA; CDR2 reads YSYEKL. This CDR3 region has 17 residues. V shed 4 bases and J 5 bases; nucleotides not matched to a gene: 13. CDR3 region: CASSRVSAGGGHNEQFF. The CDR3 coding sequence is TGCGCCAGCAGCCGAGTATCAGCAGGGGGCGGGCACAATGAGCAGTTCTTC.

The CDR3 DNA is TGTGCCAGTAGCCCGACTAGCGGGAGTGGCGATACGCAGTATTTT. It translates to CASSPTSGSGDTQYF. The chain has TRBV19 and TRBJ2-3; 12 positions agree with TRBD2. CDR3 length: 15 amino acids. V was clipped by 6 bases and J by 6 bases; unmatched bases: 7. The germline V gene encodes CDR1 LNHDA and CDR2 SQIVND (reference sequence). Full variable domain (outside the CDR3, taken from reference TRBV19 and TRBJ2-3): DGGITQSPKYLFRKEGQNVTLSCEQNLNHDAMYWYRQDPGQGLRLIYYSQIVNDFQKGDIAEGYSVSREKKESFPLTVTSAQKNPTAFYLCASSPTSGSGDTQYFGPGTRLTVL.

The rearrangement links TRBV5-6 to TRBJ2-3; D is perhaps TRBD2 (5 bases). Germline-derived CDR1 and CDR2 are SGHDT and YYEEEE. Deletions cut 0 bases from V and 4 bases from J, with 9 bases between. The CDR3 totals 14 residues. The CDR3 DNA reads TGTGCCAGCAGCTTGGGCGCGCGGGCAGATACGCAGTATTTT. It is translated as CASSLGARADTQYF.

V and J are TRBV5-1 and TRBJ1-4; D is undetermined. CDR3 length: 14 residues. The V and J ends lost 3 bases and 8 bases respectively, with 14 bases between them. From germline, CDR1 is SGHRS and CDR2 YFSETQ. CDR3 loop: CASSSYEGREKLFF. The CDR3, as DNA: TGCGCCAGCAGCTCCTACGAGGGCCGGGAAAAACTGTTTTTT.

This clone came up once. The V and J genes are TRBV25-1 and TRBJ2-5; TRBD1 matches at 11 bases. Germline V gene sequence: CDR1 MGHDK, CDR2 SYGVNS. V gave up 3 bases and J gave up 3 bases; unmatched junction bases: 3. CDR3 length equals 15 residues. The CDR3 reads CASSDGTGGEETQYF. CDR3 bases: TGTGCCAGCAGTGACGGGACAGGGGGGGAAGAGACCCAGTACTTC.

For the CDR3, the DNA is TGTGCCAGCAGCTTAGAAGGCGCGGGAAGTACAGATACGCAGTATTTT. The encoded protein is CASSLEGAGSTDTQYF. This chain links TRBV11-2 with TRBJ2-3; tentatively, D is TRBD2 (6 bases). Germline V lookup: CDR1 SGHAT, CDR2 FQNNGV. The V end lost 0 bases, the J end lost 3 bases, and 13 bases lay between the germline ends. CDR3 size: 16 residues.

The chain combines TRBV29-1 with TRBJ2-7, with D hard to call. The CDR3 is 12 residues long. V dropped 6 bases and J dropped 2 bases, with 11 bases sitting between them. CDR1 SQVTM and CDR2 ANQGSEA come from the germline V gene. CDR3 protein: CSVNTETYEQYF. DNA of the CDR3: TGCAGCGTAAACACAGAAACCTACGAGCAGTACTTC.

The chain has TRBV6-6 and TRBJ2-7; D is undetermined. Trimming left V 2 bases short and J 2 bases short, with 7 bases between. The length of the CDR3 is 13 residues. CDR1 is MNHNY and CDR2 is SVGAGI in the germline V gene (reference sequence). CDR3 DNA: TGTGCCAGCAGTTACCGGATCACCTACGAGCAGTACTTC. Protein sequence: CASSYRITYEQYF.

This sequence joins TRBV28 and TRBJ2-7; D tentatively reads TRBD1 or TRBD2 (5 bases each). There are 15 residues in the CDR3. The germline V gene has CDR1 MDHEN and CDR2 SYDVKM. V was cut by 2 bases and J by 0 bases, with 11 bases left in between. The CDR3 loop reads CASSLIAGSSYEQYF. CDR3 nucleotides: TGTGCCAGCAGTTTAATTGCAGGGAGCTCCTACGAGCAGTACTTC. Combining the CDR3 with reference TRBV28 and TRBJ2-7 gives the whole variable domain DVKVTQSSRYLVKRTGEKVFLECVQDMDHENMFWYRQDPGLGLRLIYFSYDVKMKEKGDIPEGYSVSREKKERFSLILESASTNQTSMYLCASSLIAGSSYEQYFGPGTRLTVT.

This chain links TRBV6-5 with TRBJ2-3; 7 bases are shared with TRBD2. The germline V gene has CDR1 MNHEY and CDR2 SVGAGI. CDR3 length equals 15 residues. With 4 bases clipped from V and 5 bases from J, the junction kept 9 bases outside the gene matches. The CDR3 bases are TGTGCCAGCAGTTTTTATTCGGCTAGCGGAGATACGCAGTATTTT. This gives the protein CASSFYSASGDTQYF.

The genes are TRBV28 and TRBJ1-4; 8 positions match TRBD1. V gave up 5 bases and J gave up 8 bases; unmatched junction bases: 22. Germline lookup yields CDR1 MDHEN and CDR2 SYDVKM. The CDR3 totals 19 residues. The CDR3 loop is CASSPHTTGVRALFEKLFF. The CDR3 DNA follows: TGTGCCAGCAGTCCGCACACGACAGGGGTCCGCGCGCTGTTCGAAAAACTGTTTTTT. Full variable domain (outside the CDR3, taken from reference TRBV28 and TRBJ1-4): DVKVTQSSRYLVKRTGEKVFLECVQDMDHENMFWYRQDPGLGLRLIYFSYDVKMKEKGDIPEGYSVSREKKERFSLILESASTNQTSMYLCASSPHTTGVRALFEKLFFGSGTQLSVL.

The chain recombines TRBV19 with TRBJ1-1; a weak D match, TRBD1 (5 bases). Trimming cost V 3 bases and J 11 bases, with 19 bases left between them. CDR3 length: 14 amino acids. CDR1 and CDR2 from the germline V gene are LNHDA and SQIVND (reference sequence). The CDR3, as DNA: TGTGCCAGTAGTATTGGAGTGGGGGAATGGGGTGCTTTCTTT. Translating it yields CASSIGVGEWGAFF.